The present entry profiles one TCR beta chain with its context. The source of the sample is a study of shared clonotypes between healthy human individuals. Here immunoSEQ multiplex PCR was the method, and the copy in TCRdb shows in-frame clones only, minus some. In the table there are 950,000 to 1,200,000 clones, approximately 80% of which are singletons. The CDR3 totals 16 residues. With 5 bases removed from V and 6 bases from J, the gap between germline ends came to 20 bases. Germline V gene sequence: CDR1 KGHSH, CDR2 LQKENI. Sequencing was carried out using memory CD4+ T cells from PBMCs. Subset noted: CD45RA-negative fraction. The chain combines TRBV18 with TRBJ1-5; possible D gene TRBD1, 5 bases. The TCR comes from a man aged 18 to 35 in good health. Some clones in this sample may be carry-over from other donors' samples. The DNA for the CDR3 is TGTGCCAGCTCAGGGGTTGGGGGTCGCGCTAGTCAGCCCCAGCATTTT. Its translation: CASSGVGGRASQPQHF.